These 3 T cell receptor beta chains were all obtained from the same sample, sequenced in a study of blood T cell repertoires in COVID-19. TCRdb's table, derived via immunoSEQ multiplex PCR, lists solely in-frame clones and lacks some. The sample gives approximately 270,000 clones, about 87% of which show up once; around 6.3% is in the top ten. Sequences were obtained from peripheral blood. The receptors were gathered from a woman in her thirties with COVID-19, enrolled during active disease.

The CDR3 nucleotides are TGTGCCAGCAGCCAGGACACCTCTGGGGCCAACGTCCTGACTTTC. It specifies CASSQDTSGANVLTF. The gene calls are TRBV3-1 (or the pseudogene TRBV3-2) and TRBJ2-6; tentatively, D is TRBD1 (5 bases). Germline CDR1 is LGHDT and CDR2 is YNNKEL (reference sequence). The CDR3 has 15 amino acids. V was shortened by 3 bases and J by 0 bases, with 6 bases between the two germline ends.

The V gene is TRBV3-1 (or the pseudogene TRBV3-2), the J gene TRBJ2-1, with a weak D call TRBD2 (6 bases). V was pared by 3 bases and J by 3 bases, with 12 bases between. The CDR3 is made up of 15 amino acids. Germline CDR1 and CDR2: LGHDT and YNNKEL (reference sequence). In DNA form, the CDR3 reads TGTGCCAGCAGCCAGGGACTCGAGGTCTACAATGAGCAGTTCTTC. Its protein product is CASSQGLEVYNEQFF.

CDR3 DNA sequence: TGTGCCAGTAGACCGGGACAGGGGTATGAAAAACTGTTTTTT. It translates to CASRPGQGYEKLFF. This chain uses TRBV19 with TRBJ1-4; TRBD1 matches at 10 bases. The CDR3 spans 14 residues. CDR1 LNHDA and CDR2 SQIVND come from the germline V gene (reference sequence). J was trimmed by 6 bases and V by 6 bases; bases with no gene match: 4.